This TCR beta chain was recovered during a study of regulatory T cells in long-lasting Graves disease (dated by TCRdb to 2020 to 2022). With regard to the full study: To count as having persistent Graves' disease, a patient had to have received antithyroid drug treatment for over 5 years with TSH receptor autoantibodies remaining persistently positive. Persistent Graves' disease patients were compared with newly diagnosed Graves' disease patients by peripheral blood TCR sequencing and RNA sequencing. The study was registered as a clinical trial and conducted in China. A total of roughly 35 samples underwent TCR sequencing: some 13 from persistent and about 20 from newly diagnosed Graves' disease patients. On average, persistent Graves' disease patients in the clinical cohort had been on antithyroid drugs for about 9.3 years. What the authors observed across the whole study: Persistent Graves' disease patients showed lower TCR Shannon entropy and fewer highly expanded clones than newly diagnosed patients, suggesting clonal expansion. A larger number of public clonotypes was shared among persistent patients (approximately 2,600) than among newly diagnosed patients (roughly 970). Only peripheral blood was studied, because thyroid tissue, the primary lesion, was inaccessible. The authors acknowledged the small sample size as a limitation that may reduce accuracy. Preferential use of TRBV28, TRBJ1-2 and TRBJ2-5 was observed in persistent disease, whereas TRBV20-1 and TRBJ2-1 were favored in newly diagnosed disease. Sequencing and analysis were restricted to the TCR beta chain.

Libraries were made using multiplex PCR. Sequencing used an Illumina HiSeq 4000. iRepertoire HTBI primers and Arm-PCR amplification of CDR3 regions were used to construct TCR beta libraries. Before sequencing, the PCR products went through gel purification. From the authors' description of their analysis: Across samples, 60 to 80 TRBV and over 11 TRBJ segments were identified and used for gene usage analysis of CDR3 amino acid clonotypes. COPE and FqMerger were used to merge filtered high-quality paired reads into contigs. Contigs were aligned with BLAST to IMGT TRBV, TRBD and TRBJ reference genes, and CDR3 was defined per IMGT. Highly expanded clones were defined as clonotypes with a frequency above 0.1%. Shannon entropy was used to measure repertoire diversity, and the Gini coefficient was used to measure V-J evenness. A clonotype found in more than one individual was treated as public. TCRdb reprocessing: public reads trimmed at Q25 with fastp, clones called with MiXCR, in-frame beta chains kept. Every entry covers one CDR3 protein and lists the most common genes and DNA from its rows. The V and J calls shown here were made by TCRdb, not taken from the authors' results. The sample table shows 300,000 or so distinct CDR3 sequences, and roughly 21% are seen once. Over 25% of the sample comes from the top ten.

From cysteine to phenylalanine, the CDR3 is 14 amino acids long. The entry retains the CDR3 DNA only, 42 bases that are in frame from base 1. V and J lose 1 base and 3 bases, and a span of 10 bases separates them. CDR1 and CDR2, per the germline V gene, are SGHTA and FQGNSA. The label giving this sample's time point can be read as: persistent/refractory GD, antithyroid drugs over 5 years with positive TRAb. For both TCR sequencing and RNA sequencing, RNA was extracted from PBMCs using TRIzol. The diagnosis of Graves' disease followed American Thyroid Association guidelines. Patients for the study were recruited at an endocrinology department in Xi'an, China. Each patient gave 9 to 10 milliliters of peripheral blood, collected in an EDTA anticoagulant tube. Ficoll Paque Plus density gradient separation was used to isolate PBMCs, and no further T cell sorting was done. An Agilent 2100 Bioanalyzer and agarose gel were used to check RNA quality, while a NanoDrop 2000 measured RNA concentration.

This clonotype was recorded at least ten times. Its antigen remains unidentified. Base qualities are missing; no much larger clone stands one base away. This receptor was taken from a female donor with Graves disease. The receptor chain draws on TRBV7-2 and TRBJ2-7; the D segment could be TRBD2, given 6 matching bases. The sequencing used peripheral blood mononuclear cells (PBMCs), collected when the disease was refractory, from a patient treated with antithyroid drugs. CDR3 protein: CASSLDDGGYEQYF. The sequence in DNA is TGTGCCAGCAGCTTAGACGACGGGGGCTACGAGCAGTACTTC.